The entry below describes one T cell receptor (beta chain). The antigen this receptor binds is unknown. No per-base quality is available; no much larger clone lies one base away. This sample's treatment or condition label indicates: around 19 received Ad26.COV2.S at low or high dose, single or two shots; roughly five received placebo; per-sample allocation not given. Repertoires of vaccine and placebo recipients were sequenced from samples collected on day 63 after the first injection. In Cohort 1b, about 27 adults aged 18-55 years were enrolled at a single site in Boston, USA, between 29 July and 7 August 2020. As a vaccine, Ad26.COV2.S was a replication-incompetent adenovirus type 26 vector that expressed a prefusion-stabilized SARS-CoV-2 spike protein derived from the original Wuhan strain. The data are from a study of Ad26.COV2.S vaccination and SARS-CoV-2 variants (dated by TCRdb to the early 2020s). Study-level background: Vaccine-arm donors were drawn from COV1001, a multicentre, randomized, double-blind, placebo-controlled phase I-IIa trial of Ad26.COV2.S in healthy adults. Ad26.COV2.S was administered intramuscularly at a dose of 5x10^10 or 1x10^11 viral particles, either as one shot or as two shots given 56 days apart. Sequencing of the TCRbeta repertoire served to evaluate the specificity and breadth of SARS-CoV-2-reactive T cell receptors following Ad26.COV2.S vaccination. The TCR-sequenced set comprised around 32 samples: roughly 19 Ad26.COV2.S vaccine recipients, 5 placebo recipients and 8 SARS-CoV-2 convalescent individuals. Participants in the trial were split at random into five groups of five each, receiving low-dose or high-dose Ad26.COV2.S once or twice, or else placebo on both occasions. Throughout the experiments and outcome assessment, investigators stayed blinded to trial group allocation.

CDR1 and CDR2 are drawn from the germline V gene: MNHNS, SASEGT. The germline V and J ends show losses of 3 bases and 5 bases respectively, and no gene match explains 13 bases of the junction. The CDR3 runs 17 residues from the cysteine to the phenylalanine. Only the CDR3 DNA is retained, 51 bases long and in frame from the first base. The immunoSEQ Assay was used to sequence TCRbeta CDR3 regions. After extraction, genomic DNA underwent amplification by bias-controlled multiplex PCR, followed by high-throughput sequencing. In the original analysis: Collapsing and filtering of sequences were performed to quantify the absolute abundance of each unique TCRbeta CDR3 region. Usable DNA was measured by amplifying reference genes present in all nucleated cells, and TCRbeta template counts were normalized to that usable DNA to estimate T cell fraction. Repertoire TCRs were annotated as SARS-CoV-2-specific by exact matching of V gene, CDR3 amino acid sequence and J gene to a known reactive TCR set. The reference SARS-CoV-2 TCR set was obtained from MIRA and was filtered for enrichment in COVID-19-positive ImmuneCODE repertoires, whereby public or cross-reactive TCRs were removed. Based on the MIRA antigens, annotated TCRs were further analysed at the level of specific ORF or position within ORF. Breadth was defined as the number of annotated unique rearrangements divided by the total number of unique productive rearrangements, and depth was defined as the summed frequency of the annotated unique rearrangements. Two-sided Wilcoxon rank-sum tests were applied when comparing TCR breadth between groups. The table comes from immuneACCESS by way of TCRdb, which keeps in-frame sequences with V and J called. Part of the clones is missing from these tables; in studies checked, under half for an unresolved V gene and the rest for unknown reasons. The D gene and trimming were derived from the DNA, and the V and J assignments and clone size from that table. In this sample the table shows roughly 320,000 clones, just under 85% of which occur a single time. The ten biggest clones cover 2% to 2.5% of the sample.

Findings and caveats that apply to the study as a whole: The authors noted that the TCR breadth and depth analyses may have underestimated total T cell responses. Compared with placebo recipients, Ad26.COV2.S recipients showed higher spike-specific TCR breadth (P = 0.0014). After vaccination, spike-specific CD8+ and CD4+ T cell responses were reported to show substantial breadth. Vaccine and placebo recipients had comparable non-spike TCR breadth, which fits with the vaccine containing only spike. The study lacked the statistical power to compare responses across vaccine doses or regimens.

The V gene is TRBV6-1 and the J gene is TRBJ2-5; TRBD1 fits 9 bases in the junction. The input for sequencing was peripheral blood, taken in a trial of Ad26.COV2.S vaccine versus placebo. The sequence came from a person aged 18-65 years who received the Ad26.COV2.S COVID-19 vaccine or a placebo. The CDR3 region reads CASSERGPTGGGETQYF. DNA sequence: TGTGCCAGCAGTGAGAGGGGCCCGACAGGGGGTGGGGAGACCCAGTACTTC.